Sequencing of this TCR beta chain was carried out in a study of T cells in Graves' hyperthyroidism and ophthalmopathy. TCR beta CDR3 regions were amplified from RNA. RT-PCR in the first round (using the HTBI primer set) targeted the TCR CDR3. TCRdb recomputed calls from the multiplex PCR reads with MiXCR, one row per CDR3 protein. The repertoire holds fewer than 750,000 distinct CDR3 sequences, with more than 12% as singletons. This clonotype has a handful of counts. Its target is not known. General study points: The model anticipated ophthalmopathy a median about six months pre-onset. The authors' 13 V-J model separated ophthalmopathy from stable hyperthyroidism.

Germline CDR1 LNHNV, CDR2 YYDKDF (reference sequence). The CDR3 has 16 amino acids. V trimming: 1 base; J trimming: 4 bases; junction bases outside the gene matches: 5. Ophthalmopathy patients all had a Clinical Activity Score of at least 3, a NOSPECS grade of at least 4 and disease under 3 months old. Diagnosis rested on symptoms, serum thyroxine and TRAb, thyroid ultrasound, and orbital computed tomography. The sequenced sample was blood. The chain uses TRBV15 and TRBJ2-4; 9 nucleotides line up with TRBD1. This TCR was sampled from a woman between 50 and 59 years old with Graves' ophthalmopathy. CDR3 coding DNA: TGTGCCACCAGCAGAGCCCGGGACAGGGTAAAAAACATTCAGTACTTC. Its protein product is CATSRARDRVKNIQYF.